This T cell receptor beta chain originates from a study of cytomegalovirus exposure and HLA in healthy donors. Notes on this clone: The antigen remains unidentified.

Use of 60 Vbeta and 13 Jbeta primers characterized the PCR. The repertoire was sequenced with immunoSEQ multiplex PCR; TCRdb's copy has only in-frame clones and lacks some. The sample lists more than 95,000 clones; approximately 70% were seen once. The study's findings and limits: Certain sequence variants were highly shared and formed a cluster, and this cluster was likely a sequencing artifact. Other equally common chains were less clonally expanded than HLA-associated TCR beta chains, a later analysis showed.

The TCR sequence derives from a man aged 25 to 45 in good health and CMV-seronegative. Sequenced sample: PBMCs.

CDR3 residues: CASSPYLGGNPSTDTQYF. The CDR3 bases are TGTGCCAGCAGCCCATACCTCGGGGGGAACCCTAGCACAGATACGCAGTATTTT. This sequence joins TRBV7-6 and TRBJ2-3; 7 bases agree with TRBD2. With V trimmed by 5 bases and J by 0 bases, 14 bases remained unmatched. The CDR3 contains 18 residues. CDR1 and CDR2 from the germline V gene are SGHVS and FNYEAQ.